These 20 T cell receptor beta chains were all obtained from the same sample, sequenced in a study of post-analysis software for immune sequencing data. Study-wide results and limits: Controls showed lower frequencies than patients for roughly 5 TRBV segments, and TRBV5-6, TRBV5-1 and TRBV20-1 were among these.

No antigens are known for them. Built from TCR beta cDNA, the libraries had unique molecular identifiers in them. TCRdb re-called the PCR reads through MiXCR, storing one row per CDR3 protein. The sample includes some 240,000 distinct CDR3 sequences, 36% of them seen just once. The sample consisted of blood. These receptors came from a girl aged 5 to 17 with multiple sclerosis.

This clonotype was picked up many times. The chain has TRBV4-1 and TRBJ1-2; perhaps TRBD1 as D (5 bases). The V and J ends lost 1 base and 4 bases respectively, with 16 bases between them. Germline V gene data show CDR1 as MGHRA and CDR2 as YSYEKL. This CDR3 comprises 16 residues. CDR3 loop: CASSQAAVGGSYGYTF. The CDR3 DNA sequence: TGCGCCAGCAGCCAAGCAGCTGTGGGGGGGAGCTATGGCTACACCTTC.

There are many counts of this clonotype. The rearrangement uses TRBV10-1 and TRBJ2-5; D might be TRBD1 (6 bases). This CDR3 is 11 amino acids long. V was trimmed by 4 bases and J by 7 bases, leaving 7 bases between them. The germline V gene has CDR1 WNHNN and CDR2 SYGVQD (reference sequence). Written as DNA, the CDR3 is TGCGCCAGCAGTGTACAGGGGACCCAGTACTTC. It is translated as CASSVQGTQYF.

To note about this clonotype: One junction end disagrees with the germline gene, perhaps due to a read error. The chain employs TRBV20-1 and TRBJ1-6; D not certain. The V gene's germline CDR1 is DFQATT and CDR2 SNEGSKA (reference sequence). This CDR3 region has 12 residues. CDR3 amino acids: CSATSGDSPPHF. DNA of the CDR3: TGCAGTGCTACGTCCGGGGATTCACCCCCCCACTTT.

This chain joins TRBV20-1 and TRBJ2-4; TRBD1 or TRBD2 may be the D gene (6 bases each). The J call may not be correct, given that the DNA end is closer to TRBJ2-7. Germline V lookup: CDR1 DFQATT, CDR2 SNEGSKA (reference sequence). The CDR3 spans 15 residues. This CDR3 reads CSANSWARGVYEQYF. The CDR3 region has the DNA TGCAGTGCTAACTCTTGGGCGAGGGGGGTCTACGAGCAGTACTTC.

This clonotype was counted at least ten times. The chain employs TRBV28 and TRBJ2-1; D possibly uses TRBD1 or TRBD2 (5 bases each). The CDR3 spans 14 residues. The germline V gene has CDR1 MDHEN and CDR2 SYDVKM. Trimming pared 7 bases from V and 1 base from J, leaving 11 bases between. This CDR3 reads CASTTGPSYNEQFF. CDR3 DNA sequence: TGTGCCAGCACCACGGGGCCATCCTACAATGAGCAGTTCTTC.

V is TRBV20-1 and J is TRBJ2-1; D ambiguous. Per germline, CDR1 DFQATT and CDR2 SNEGSKA (reference sequence). This CDR3 spans 13 amino acids. The V gene lost 1 base and the J gene lost 0 bases, with 4 bases spanning the gap. This CDR3 reads CSARVTSYNEQFF. The CDR3 nucleotides are TGCAGTGCTAGAGTTACCTCCTACAATGAGCAGTTCTTC.

The CDR3 DNA follows: TGTGCCAGCAACGGGAACTCCTACAATGAGCAGTTCTTC. As protein: CASNGNSYNEQFF. The chain carries TRBV28 and TRBJ2-1; the D gene is possibly TRBD2 (5 bases). CDR1 MDHEN and CDR2 SYDVKM come from the germline V gene. V dropped 7 bases and J dropped 0 bases, with 7 bases sitting between them. The length of the CDR3 is 13 residues.

This clonotype was detected ten times or more. V usage is TRBV6-4 and J usage is TRBJ1-1; the D gene is possibly TRBD1 (6 bases). This CDR3 spans 11 amino acids. V was trimmed by 7 bases and J by 5 bases, leaving 8 bases between them. Per the germline V gene, CDR1 is MRHNA and CDR2 is SNTAGT. The CDR3 DNA is TGTGCCAGCACCCAGGGGACTGAAGCTTTCTTT. Amino acids: CASTQGTEAFF.

This clonotype was seen only a few times. The chain combines TRBV5-4 with TRBJ1-2; D unclear. Germline CDR1 SGHNT, CDR2 YYREEE (reference sequence). V lost 0 bases to trimming and J lost 2 bases, with 8 bases between them. The CDR3 runs 14 residues. The CDR3 DNA reads as TGTGCCAGCAGCTTGGCAACCCTGAACTATGGCTACACCTTC. As protein: CASSLATLNYGYTF.

This rearrangement joins TRBV7-8 to TRBJ2-5; 14 bases are a match to TRBD2. Germline V gives CDR1 SGHVS, CDR2 FQNEAQ. The CDR3 consists of 19 residues. V lost 2 bases to trimming and J lost 11 bases; unmatched junction nucleotides: 19. CDR3 region: CASSLNPGTSGGRNNEQYF. The CDR3 DNA follows: TGTGCCAGCAGCTTAAACCCGGGGACTAGCGGGGGCAGAAACAATGAGCAGTACTTC. The full variable domain, its missing parts supplied by reference TRBV7-8 and TRBJ2-5, is GAGVSQSPRYKVAKRGQDVALRCDPISGHVSLFWYQQALGQGPEFLTYFQNEAQLDKSGLPSDRFFAERPEGSVSTLKIQRTQQEDSAVYLCASSLNPGTSGGRNNEQYFGPGTRLLVL.

The chain combines TRBV9 with TRBJ2-1; D may correspond to TRBD1 or TRBD2 (6 bases each). CDR3 size: 15 residues. CDR1 SGDLS and CDR2 YYNGEE come from the germline V gene. Between the trimmed V and J ends, which lost 3 bases and 7 bases, there was a span of 17 bases. DNA of the CDR3: TGTGCCAGCAGCGCCCTGTCGTCGGGGGCAAATGAGCAGTTCTTC. Protein product: CASSALSSGANEQFF.

This chain uses TRBV21-1 with TRBJ2-3; TRBD1 is taken as the D call from the table, unchecked against the DNA. TRBV21-1 is termed a pseudogene. The CDR3 loop spans 15 amino acids. In DNA, the CDR3 is TGTGCCAGCAGCGCTCCAGGGGTCGGCGCAGATACGCAGTATTTT. Protein: CASSAPGVGADTQYF.

In its sample, this clonotype was seen many times. The chain couples TRBV20-1 to TRBJ1-2; D gene ambiguous. This CDR3 contains 16 residues. Germline V gives CDR1 DFQATT, CDR2 SNEGSKA (reference sequence). V was cut by 0 bases and J by 8 bases, with 22 bases left in between. DNA for the CDR3: TGCAGTGCTAGAGATATTGGATCCGGGGATGTAGGGGGCTACACCTTC. This sequence encodes CSARDIGSGDVGGYTF.

J is TRBJ2-5 and V is TRBV7-2; unclear D gene. Trimming removed 5 bases from V and 0 bases from J, with 10 bases in between. The length of the CDR3 is 14 residues. Germline CDR1 reads SGHTA; CDR2 reads FQGNSA. The CDR3 is CASSPHSNQETQYF. In DNA form, the CDR3 reads TGTGCCAGCAGCCCGCACAGTAACCAAGAGACCCAGTACTTC.

In its sample, this clonotype was seen many times. The chain carries TRBV20-1 and TRBJ1-1; D may be TRBD1 (5 bases). Trimming took off 0 bases at V and 1 base at J, with 15 bases between the two ends. There are 16 residues in the CDR3. Germline V lookup: CDR1 DFQATT, CDR2 SNEGSKA (reference sequence). The CDR3 nucleotides read TGCAGTGCTAGAGATGCGGCGTCAGGGAGGAACACTGAAGCTTTCTTT. Translated: CSARDAASGRNTEAFF.

There are a few counts of this clonotype. Since a much larger clone is just one base distant, this may be a read error. This chain uses TRBV30 with TRBJ1-2; D is undetermined. The germline V gene encodes CDR1 GTSNPN and CDR2 SVGIG (reference sequence). The ends were cut back, 7 bases at V and 6 bases at J, with 15 bases in the middle. The CDR3 runs 12 residues. CDR3 sequence (DNA): TGTGCCTCGTTAGACGGGAGGGATGGCTACACCTTC. It codes for CASLDGRDGYTF.

This chain uses TRBV2 with TRBJ2-2; the D is unclear. Between the trimmed V and J ends, which lost 5 bases and 5 bases, there was a span of 12 bases. CDR3 length: 14 residues. CDR1 and CDR2 from the germline V gene are SNHLY and FYNNEI. CDR3 amino acids: CASSPQQTTGELFF. In DNA form, the CDR3 reads TGTGCCAGCAGTCCTCAACAGACGACCGGGGAGCTGTTTTTT.

This clonotype was recorded a few times. This clone may be a read error of a much larger clone one base away. The chain recombines TRBV9 with TRBJ2-7, with 7 bases fitting TRBD1. The CDR3 consists of 15 residues. The junction had 13 bases not matched to a gene; V was cut back by 3 bases and J by 7 bases. Germline CDR1 SGDLS, CDR2 YYNGEE. CDR3 sequence reads: CASSEGGAVNLEQYF. The CDR3 DNA follows: TGTGCCAGCAGCGAAGGGGGCGCGGTTAATCTGGAGCAGTACTTC.

The rearrangement joins TRBV12-3 or TRBV12-4 to TRBJ2-1; D gene uncertain. The V end was cut by 7 bases, the J end by 2 bases, with 9 bases between. CDR3 length: 13 amino acids. This chain's CDR3 is CASTEEPYNEQFF. The CDR3, as DNA: TGTGCCAGCACAGAGGAACCCTACAATGAGCAGTTCTTC.

This clonotype was observed many times. The chain recombines TRBV10-3 with TRBJ2-6, with a possible D match to TRBD2 (6 bases). Trimming removed 0 bases from V and 2 bases from J, with 8 bases in between. Germline CDR1 ENHRY, CDR2 SYGVKD. This CDR3 region has 16 residues. CDR3 in amino acids: CAISESGGTGANVLTF. In nucleotides, the CDR3 is TGTGCCATCAGTGAGTCTGGGGGGACTGGGGCCAACGTCCTGACTTTC.